This T cell receptor (beta chain) was captured by sequencing in a study of cytomegalovirus exposure and HLA in healthy donors. This clone showed up just a few times. The antigen is undetermined. The PCR employed 60 Vbeta primers together with 13 Jbeta primers. Generated by immunoSEQ multiplex PCR, the TCRdb table keeps only in-frame clones and is missing some. The sample lists 150,000 to 200,000 clones; 85% were seen once. Study-wide results and limits: CMV antigen specificity was confirmed in vitro for a few CMV-associated chains. It was reportedly the case that the classifier diagnosed cytomegalovirus status with high specificity and sensitivity. Usually a TCR sequence was rare, but some public TCRs were found in many donors.

CDR3 length equals 15 residues. In germline, CDR1 is SGHRS, CDR2 YFSETQ. Trimming stripped 2 bases from V and 5 bases from J, with 16 bases between. J is TRBJ1-2 and V is TRBV5-1, with TRBD1 as a possible D gene (5 bases). The sample taken for sequencing was PBMCs. This clonotype was obtained from a boy under 10 years old in good health and CMV-seronegative. CDR3 sequence: CASSFGDSLSYGYTF. In nucleotides, the CDR3 is TGCGCCAGCAGCTTCGGAGACAGCCTCAGTTATGGCTACACCTTC.